This is a list of T cell receptor beta chains from one sample in a study of blood T cell repertoires in COVID-19. Generated by immunoSEQ multiplex PCR, the TCRdb table keeps only in-frame clones and is missing some. The sample consists of roughly 130,000 clones, roughly four fifths of them appearing once. The source material was peripheral blood. These receptors originate from a woman aged 50 to 60 with acute or convalescent COVID-19. CDR3s include the opening cysteine and the closing phenylalanine or tryptophan. D genes are given only for firm matches. Rows may omit the clone size; those that give it use once, few, many or a size class.

J | V | D | size | CDR3 | DNA
TRBJ1-1 | TRBV19 | - | - | CASTGAGKGNTEAFF | TGTGCCAGTACAGGGGCCGGGAAGGGGAACACTGAAGCTTTCTTT
TRBJ1-2 | TRBV12-5 | - | - | CASGQQPEVYGYTF | TGTGCTAGTGGTCAACAACCCGAGGTCTATGGCTACACCTTC
TRBJ1-4 | TRBV2 | - | - | CASQATGDEKLFF | TGTGCCAGCCAAGCAACCGGGGATGAAAAACTGTTTTTT
TRBJ2-2 | TRBV5-6 | - | - | CASSLVGGRTGELFF | TGTGCCAGCAGCTTGGTTGGGGGGAGGACCGGGGAGCTGTTTTTT
TRBJ1-2 | TRBV5-5 | TRBD1 | medium-sized | CASSSATGIGGYTF | TGTGCCAGCAGCTCGGCGACAGGGATCGGTGGCTACACCTTC
TRBJ2-2 | TRBV28 | - | - | CASILRANTGELFF | TGTGCCAGCATCCTCAGGGCGAACACCGGGGAGCTGTTTTTT
TRBJ1-6 | TRBV6-6 | - | once | CASSRFAPRSSYNSPLHF | TGTGCCAGCAGTCGATTCGCCCCTAGGAGCTCCTATAATTCACCCCTCCACTTT
TRBJ1-5 | TRBV15 | TRBD1 | - | CATSGGQTNQPQHF | TGTGCCACCAGCGGGGGACAGACTAATCAGCCCCAGCATTTT
TRBJ1-3 | TRBV9 | - | - | CASSVGTAPNSGNTIYF | TGTGCCAGCAGCGTAGGTACAGCACCTAACTCTGGAAACACCATATATTTT
TRBJ2-7 | TRBV6-4 | - | - | CASSEWAGNEQYF | TGTGCCAGCAGTGAATGGGCAGGGAACGAGCAGTACTTC
TRBJ2-3 | TRBV5-6 | - | - | CASSLSDTQYF | TGTGCCAGCAGCCTCTCAGATACGCAGTATTTT
TRBJ2-6 | TRBV30 | - | - | CAWDSNSGANVLTF | TGTGCCTGGGACAGTAACTCTGGGGCCAACGTCCTGACTTTC
TRBJ1-6 | TRBV18 | - | - | CASSPTGIYNSPLHF | TGTGCCAGCTCACCAACAGGGATCTATAATTCACCCCTCCACTTT